This entry features one T cell receptor (beta chain) sequence. As yet, its antigen is unknown. Data came from immunoSEQ multiplex PCR; TCRdb stores just in-frame clones and leaves some out. The data contain about 150,000 clones, about 90% of them singletons. This entry comes from a study of T cell responses to AZD1222 COVID-19 vaccine. Per germline, CDR1 LNHDA and CDR2 SQIVND (reference sequence). This CDR3 spans 16 amino acids. With 1 base removed from V and 7 bases from J, the gap between germline ends came to 17 bases. Whole-study results and caveats: At baseline, seropositivity was found in only a handful of AZD1222 recipients. Two AZD1222 doses significantly raised spike-specific TCR breadth and depth over controls.

Sequencing was performed on peripheral blood, taken 28 days after the second AZD1222 dose. The receptor comes from an adult who received the AZD1222 COVID-19 vaccine. The gene calls are TRBV19 and TRBJ1-5; possibly TRBD1 for D (5 bases). The CDR3 DNA sequence: TGTGCCAGTAGTATAGGGGGCCGTTCACAGCTGCAGCCCCAGCATTTT. Translation gives CASSIGGRSQLQPQHF.